This T cell receptor (beta chain) was obtained from a study of CD8 T cells in Susac syndrome (dated by TCRdb to between 2018 and 2020). With respect to the entire study: Of the Susac syndrome patients who were sequenced, roughly 6 had clinically active disease and roughly eight were in clinical remission. At blood withdrawal, Susac syndrome patients were therapy-naive, treated with corticosteroids (with IVIg additionally given to some), or treated with IVIg alone. The study used repertoire sequencing to test whether antigen drove CD8+ T cell activation and differentiation in Susac syndrome.

A note on this clonotype: The clone's antigen remains unknown. It has no much larger one-base neighbor in the sample; base qualities were not kept.

Peripheral blood CD8+ and CD4+ T cells from healthy donors, Susac syndrome patients and multiple sclerosis patients were profiled using high-throughput TCR beta sequencing. Recently defined diagnostic criteria for definite or probable disease were met by the Susac syndrome patients. Bulk CD8+ and CD4+ T cells were purified magnetically by negative isolation, whereas CD8+ TEMRA cells were enriched by FACS. Blood was drawn into EDTA tubes, processed within 24 hours, and PBMCs were isolated by density gradient centrifugation. PBMCs intended for TCR sequencing were frozen in liquid nitrogen and were later thawed in a 37 degrees C water bath. The sorted or isolated CD4+, CD8+ and CD8+ TEMRA cells reached a purity of at least 90%. RNA was extracted with the RNeasy kit and about 0.5 to 1 ug was reverse transcribed using random hexamers. TCR beta CDR3 regions were amplified with the immunoSEQ multiplex PCR assay covering 54 Vbeta and 13 Jbeta segments. Bias from PCR amplification was corrected by using a synthetic template baseline for primer optimization and for computational correction. As for the original processing: Reads were annotated to V, D and J genes according to IMGT and were analyzed with immunoSEQ Analyzer, with only productive sequences retained. Clonality was calculated as one minus the Shannon entropy normalized by log2 of the number of productive unique sequences. For each patient and control, public and private clones were evaluated among the 100 most prevalent clones. Clones were defined as Susac-specific when absent from the healthy and MS cohorts, from 1052 published viral clones and from other ImmuneACCESS disease sequences. TCRdb passed the public sequencing reads through fastp at Q25 and MiXCR, retaining productive beta sequences. Each CDR3 protein gets just one entry, which takes the most common genes and DNA from the rows behind it. The V and J calls reflect TCRdb's pipeline rather than the authors' work. This sample gives just under 95,000 distinct CDR3 sequences in total; roughly 94% of them show up just once. The leading ten clones occupy roughly 0.31% of the sample.

Study-level results and caveats: The study acknowledged that relatively few individuals were included in the TCR sequencing and HLA analysis. The CD4+ T cell repertoire of patients with Susac syndrome showed no detectable clonal expansion.

The CDR3 has 14 amino acids, counting the end cysteine and phenylalanine. Only the CDR3 DNA stays, 42 bases, in frame from base 1. V loses 3 bases of germline sequence and J loses 5 bases, and the interval between the two ends is 11 bases. The germline V gene gives CDR1 as SGHNT and CDR2 as YENEEA. In this chain, TRBV11-3 is recombined with TRBJ2-1; matching of 6 bases hints at TRBD2 as the D gene. The sample was CD4+ T cells from PBMCs. The receptor's source is a human donor with Susac syndrome. The DNA sequence reads TGTGCCAGCAGCTTGGGGGGAGTCGACAATGAGCAGTTCTTC. It specifies CASSLGGVDNEQFF.